The present entry profiles one T cell receptor beta chain with its context. The specificity of this receptor is unknown. It has no much larger one-base neighbor in the sample; base qualities were not kept. The entry originates in a study of blood T cell repertoires in COVID-19 (dated by TCRdb to the early 2020s). For context, the study as a whole: Collaborator samples came from the United States, Italy and Spain and covered acute and convalescent phases of COVID-19. Samples were obtained from the ongoing ImmuneRACE study (first 160 participants) and from some 1,200 subjects provided by 6 global collaborators. The material from the prospective study consisted of cDNA or gDNA derived from T cells, B-cell-depleted T cells, or PBMCs. A de-identified subject ID, COVID-19 status, age in years and sex were almost always included in the sample metadata. Where available, HLA class I and class II types were obtained from metadata supplied by the sample provider rather than from assay-based typing. The repertoires were released in a freely available public database meant as a resource for research on the immune response to SARS-CoV-2. Subjects who had been exposed to COVID-19, were actively infected with it, or had recovered from it provided the deeply sampled blood TCRbeta repertoires that made up the dataset. General study outcomes and caveats: How much clinical and demographic metadata was included differed by source and by participant, and the metadata was provided uncurated.

The immunoSEQ Assay, a bias-controlled multiplex PCR, was used to amplify TCRbeta CDR3 regions from genomic DNA. In the authors' own workflow: The number of nucleated cells in each sample was estimated from the amplification of reference gene primers within the assay. To quantify the absolute abundance of each unique TCRbeta CDR3 rearrangement, sequence reads were collapsed and filtered. For each sample, productive Simpson clonality was calculated as the square root of Simpson's diversity index over productive rearrangements. The table comes from immuneACCESS by way of TCRdb, which keeps in-frame sequences with V and J called. Part of the clones is missing from these tables; in studies checked, under half for an unresolved V gene and the rest for unknown reasons. V, J and clone size reflect that table, while D and trimming were determined from the DNA. The table for this sample lists about half a million clones; 70% to 90% of them were counted only once. The ten largest account for 3% to 4% of the sample.

Collaborating institutions collected whole blood in K2EDTA tubes following their own protocols. For TCRbeta analysis, collaborators shipped samples in one of three forms: frozen whole blood, isolated PBMCs, or DNA extracted from either of those sample types. The TCR was taken from a human donor in a cohort sampled during active COVID-19. Sequencing was performed on peripheral blood.

For the CDR3, the sequence is CSVEDRREGLGDEQFF. The DNA is TGCAGCGTTGAAGATAGGCGGGAGGGCCTAGGGGATGAGCAGTTCTTC. The V and J segments used are TRBV29-1 and TRBJ2-1, with 9 junctional bases fitting TRBD2. From the cysteine up to the phenylalanine, the CDR3 has a length of 16 residues. Kept here is only the CDR3 DNA, which spans 48 bases and is read in frame from base 1. CDR1 and CDR2, looked up from the germline V gene, are SQVTM and ANQGSEA. V trim: 0 bases; J trim: 8 bases; unmatched bases: 11.